Listed below are T cell receptor beta chains from one sample, sequenced in a study of OX40 agonist ivuxolimab in advanced cancers. Some clones are missing from TCRdb's copy, which holds only in-frame ones; the method was immunoSEQ multiplex PCR. The top ten clones hold 2% to 3% of a sample with approximately 60,000 clones, around four fifths of them seen once. Sample: CD4+ or CD8+ T cells sorted from blood, taken in a trial of the OX40 agonist ivuxolimab. These receptors were collected from an adult with an advanced solid tumor such as melanoma, head and neck, liver or kidney cancer. The CDR3 runs from the conserved cysteine through the conserved F or W. D genes are given only for firm matches. Expanded clones are given a class, and other clones once, few, many or no size at all.

d_call: .; j_call: TRBJ1-2; clone_size: once; v_call: TRBV19; cdr3_nt: TGTGCCAGTAGTCTCGAGAGTAACTATGGCTACACCTTC; cdr3_aa: CASSLESNYGYTF
d_call: TRBD2; j_call: TRBJ2-7; clone_size: .; v_call: TRBV5-1; cdr3_nt: TGCGCCAGCAGCTTGGAGGGACTAGCGGGGGGTGGCGACGAGCAGTACTTC; cdr3_aa: CASSLEGLAGGGDEQYF
d_call: TRBD1; j_call: TRBJ2-7; clone_size: .; v_call: TRBV4-1; cdr3_nt: TGCGCCAGCAGCCAAGAGTGGACAGGAAGCCGCTACGAGCAGTACTTC; cdr3_aa: CASSQEWTGSRYEQYF
d_call: TRBD1; j_call: TRBJ1-2; clone_size: .; v_call: TRBV7-9; cdr3_nt: TGTGCCAGCAGCTCAGGGACAGGGTCCTATGGCTACACCTTC; cdr3_aa: CASSSGTGSYGYTF
d_call: TRBD1; j_call: TRBJ1-2; clone_size: .; v_call: TRBV5-1; cdr3_nt: TGCGCCAGCAGCAAACAGGGGGGAGACTATGGCTACACCTTC; cdr3_aa: CASSKQGGDYGYTF
d_call: .; j_call: TRBJ2-7; clone_size: .; v_call: TRBV9; cdr3_nt: TGTGCCAGCAGCGTCGGGCCAGTGGGAAGCTACGAGCAGTACTTC; cdr3_aa: CASSVGPVGSYEQYF
d_call: .; j_call: TRBJ1-6; clone_size: .; v_call: TRBV9; cdr3_nt: TGTGCCAGCAGCACGAGACAGATTAATTCACCCCTCCACTTT; cdr3_aa: CASSTRQINSPLHF
d_call: .; j_call: TRBJ2-3; clone_size: .; v_call: TRBV2; cdr3_nt: TGTGCCAGCAGTGGGGCTAAATTCACAGATACGCAGTATTTT; cdr3_aa: CASSGAKFTDTQYF
d_call: TRBD2; j_call: TRBJ2-3; clone_size: .; v_call: TRBV4-3; cdr3_nt: TGCGCCAGCAGCCCCGGGACTAGCGGCACGACGCAGTATTTT; cdr3_aa: CASSPGTSGTTQYF
d_call: .; j_call: TRBJ2-3; clone_size: .; v_call: TRBV7-9; cdr3_nt: TGTGCCAGCAGCTACTCGGTAGGGCGCACAGATACGCAGTATTTT; cdr3_aa: CASSYSVGRTDTQYF
d_call: .; j_call: TRBJ2-7; clone_size: .; v_call: TRBV6-6; cdr3_nt: TGTGCCAGCAGTTACTCTTCGCACCAGTACTTC; cdr3_aa: CASSYSSHQYF
d_call: .; j_call: TRBJ2-2; clone_size: .; v_call: TRBV2; cdr3_nt: TGTGCCAGCAGTGACTTGCGGGCTAACACCGGGGAGCTGTTTTTT; cdr3_aa: CASSDLRANTGELFF
d_call: .; j_call: TRBJ2-7; clone_size: .; v_call: TRBV18; cdr3_nt: TGTGCCAGCTCACCATCCCCGGACAGCTCCTACGAGCAGTACTTC; cdr3_aa: CASSPSPDSSYEQYF
d_call: .; j_call: TRBJ1-6; clone_size: .; v_call: TRBV7-2; cdr3_nt: TGTGCCAGCAGCCAACAGGAGTCACCCCTCCACTTT; cdr3_aa: CASSQQESPLHF
d_call: TRBD1; j_call: TRBJ1-4; clone_size: .; v_call: TRBV25-1; cdr3_nt: TGTGCCAGCAGTGACGGGACAGGGGCCTTCTCTGAAAAACTGTTTTTT; cdr3_aa: CASSDGTGAFSEKLFF
d_call: TRBD2; j_call: TRBJ2-3; clone_size: .; v_call: TRBV19; cdr3_nt: TGTGCCAGTAGTATCAGAGCGGGGTTCACAGATACGCAGTATTTT; cdr3_aa: CASSIRAGFTDTQYF
d_call: TRBD2; j_call: TRBJ2-7; clone_size: .; v_call: TRBV9; cdr3_nt: TGTGCCAGCAGCGTAGGTCTGGGACTAGCGGCCTACGAGCAGTACTTC; cdr3_aa: CASSVGLGLAAYEQYF
d_call: .; j_call: TRBJ2-3; clone_size: .; v_call: TRBV5-1; cdr3_nt: TGCGCCAGCAGCTTGGCCCCGAGCACAGATACGCAGTATTTT; cdr3_aa: CASSLAPSTDTQYF
d_call: .; j_call: TRBJ1-6; clone_size: .; v_call: TRBV25-1; cdr3_nt: TGTGCCAGCACGGCAGGGCATAATTCACCCCTCCACTTT; cdr3_aa: CASTAGHNSPLHF
d_call: .; j_call: TRBJ1-2; clone_size: .; v_call: TRBV4-3; cdr3_nt: TGCGCCAGCAGCCGATTGGACACCTATGGCTACACCTTC; cdr3_aa: CASSRLDTYGYTF
d_call: TRBD1; j_call: TRBJ1-1; clone_size: .; v_call: TRBV10-3; cdr3_nt: TGTGCCATCAGTGAGTCGTACGACAGGGTGGGGGCTTTCTTT; cdr3_aa: CAISESYDRVGAFF
d_call: TRBD2; j_call: TRBJ2-3; clone_size: once; v_call: TRBV19; cdr3_nt: TGTGCCAGTAGTCTCCTGAAACCGGGACTAGGAGCTAGCACAGATACGCAGTATTTT; cdr3_aa: CASSLLKPGLGASTDTQYF
d_call: TRBD2; j_call: TRBJ2-7; clone_size: .; v_call: TRBV2; cdr3_nt: TGTGCCAGCATCGGACTAGCGGACTACGAGCAGTACTTC; cdr3_aa: CASIGLADYEQYF
d_call: TRBD2; j_call: TRBJ2-7; clone_size: .; v_call: TRBV6-5; cdr3_nt: TGTGCCAGCAGTGAAACTAGCGGGAGTTACGAGCAGTACTTC; cdr3_aa: CASSETSGSYEQYF
d_call: .; j_call: TRBJ1-5; clone_size: .; v_call: TRBV5-1; cdr3_nt: TGCGCCAGCAGCACAGGGACGGAGAATCAGCCCCAGCATTTT; cdr3_aa: CASSTGTENQPQHF
d_call: .; j_call: TRBJ2-7; clone_size: .; v_call: TRBV6-5; cdr3_nt: TGTGCCGGAGGCTCAGGCGGACCCTACGAGCAGTACTTC; cdr3_aa: CAGGSGGPYEQYF
d_call: .; j_call: TRBJ2-6; clone_size: few; v_call: TRBV2; cdr3_nt: TGTGCCAGCACCGGGGATTATAGCTCTGGGGCCAACGTCCTGACTTTC; cdr3_aa: CASTGDYSSGANVLTF
d_call: .; j_call: TRBJ1-2; clone_size: .; v_call: TRBV7-2; cdr3_nt: TGTGCCAGCAGCTTATTAGGGAACTATGGCTACACCTTC; cdr3_aa: CASSLLGNYGYTF
d_call: .; j_call: TRBJ2-1; clone_size: .; v_call: TRBV9; cdr3_nt: TGTGCCAGCACCTCCGGGCTAGATCTTTACAATGAGCAGTTCTTC; cdr3_aa: CASTSGLDLYNEQFF
d_call: .; j_call: TRBJ2-1; clone_size: .; v_call: TRBV30; cdr3_nt: TGTGCCTGGAGTGTACCCCTTAGCTTCTCCAATGAGCAGTTCTTC; cdr3_aa: CAWSVPLSFSNEQFF
d_call: TRBD1; j_call: TRBJ1-2; clone_size: few; v_call: TRBV6-1; cdr3_nt: TGTGCCAGCAGTGAAGCGTGGAAGGGGGCGAGCGGCTACACCTTC; cdr3_aa: CASSEAWKGASGYTF
d_call: TRBD1; j_call: TRBJ1-6; clone_size: .; v_call: TRBV5-1; cdr3_nt: TGCGCCAGCAGCTTAGAGGGACAGCTTGATTCACCCCTCCACTTT; cdr3_aa: CASSLEGQLDSPLHF
d_call: .; j_call: TRBJ2-7; clone_size: few; v_call: TRBV30; cdr3_nt: TGTGCCTGGGGTCTGGGGGTCTACGAGCAGTACTTC; cdr3_aa: CAWGLGVYEQYF
d_call: .; j_call: TRBJ1-1; clone_size: .; v_call: TRBV5-1; cdr3_nt: TGCGCCAGCACCAACATGGACCCAGACACTGAAGCTTTCTTT; cdr3_aa: CASTNMDPDTEAFF
d_call: .; j_call: TRBJ2-2; clone_size: .; v_call: TRBV27; cdr3_nt: TGTGCCAGCAGTCCCGGACAGACGTCCGGGGAGCTGTTTTTT; cdr3_aa: CASSPGQTSGELFF
d_call: TRBD1; j_call: TRBJ1-4; clone_size: .; v_call: TRBV5-1; cdr3_nt: TGCGCCAGCAGCTTGACTGTACAGGGGGCGGGTGAAAAACTGTTTTTT; cdr3_aa: CASSLTVQGAGEKLFF
d_call: .; j_call: TRBJ1-1; clone_size: .; v_call: TRBV18; cdr3_nt: TGTGCCAGCTCACAGACACGTAACACTGAAGCTTTCTTT; cdr3_aa: CASSQTRNTEAFF
d_call: .; j_call: TRBJ2-7; clone_size: .; v_call: TRBV7-2; cdr3_nt: TGTGCCAGCAGCTTACCCGTCGGGGGATCCGAGCAGTACTTC; cdr3_aa: CASSLPVGGSEQYF
d_call: .; j_call: TRBJ2-3; clone_size: .; v_call: TRBV5-6; cdr3_nt: TGTGCCAGCAGCGGGGGTACAGGTTTCACAGATACGCAGTATTTT; cdr3_aa: CASSGGTGFTDTQYF
d_call: .; j_call: TRBJ1-1; clone_size: .; v_call: TRBV18; cdr3_nt: TGTGCCAGCTCAACAGGGATCCCTGAAGCTTTCTTT; cdr3_aa: CASSTGIPEAFF
d_call: TRBD2; j_call: TRBJ2-7; clone_size: .; v_call: TRBV18; cdr3_nt: TGTGCCAGCTCACCGCGAAGGGGAGGGGTGTTGGCCTACGAGCAGTACTTC; cdr3_aa: CASSPRRGGVLAYEQYF
d_call: .; j_call: TRBJ1-1; clone_size: .; v_call: TRBV6-6; cdr3_nt: TGTGCCAGCAGTTACTCGATCTCAGGGAACACTGAAGCTTTCTTT; cdr3_aa: CASSYSISGNTEAFF
d_call: .; j_call: TRBJ2-2; clone_size: few; v_call: TRBV11-2; cdr3_nt: TGTGCCAGCAGCTTCGCCCCACTGAACACCGGGGAGCTGTTTTTT; cdr3_aa: CASSFAPLNTGELFF
d_call: TRBD2; j_call: TRBJ2-5; clone_size: .; v_call: TRBV11-3; cdr3_nt: TGTGCCAGCATGCTAGCGGGAGCTGAGACCCAGTACTTC; cdr3_aa: CASMLAGAETQYF
d_call: .; j_call: TRBJ2-2; clone_size: .; v_call: TRBV5-1; cdr3_nt: TGCGCCAGCAGCTTCAACACCGGGGAGCTGTTTTTT; cdr3_aa: CASSFNTGELFF
d_call: .; j_call: TRBJ1-1; clone_size: few; v_call: TRBV19; cdr3_nt: TGTGCCAGTAGTGAGGCACCTATTATTCAAGCTTTCTTT; cdr3_aa: CASSEAPIIQAFF
d_call: .; j_call: TRBJ2-7; clone_size: .; v_call: TRBV11-3; cdr3_nt: TGTGCCAGCAGCTTAGTCAGCTACGAGCAGTACTTC; cdr3_aa: CASSLVSYEQYF
d_call: .; j_call: TRBJ1-2; clone_size: few; v_call: TRBV6-6; cdr3_nt: TGTGCCAGCAGCCAGCTTCGTTCGGGGGGCGACTATGGCTACACCTTC; cdr3_aa: CASSQLRSGGDYGYTF
d_call: .; j_call: TRBJ1-6; clone_size: .; v_call: TRBV6-5; cdr3_nt: TGTGCCACCCAACAGTGGGAGACGAATTCACCCCTCCACTTT; cdr3_aa: CATQQWETNSPLHF
d_call: .; j_call: TRBJ2-1; clone_size: .; v_call: TRBV11-3; cdr3_nt: TGTGCCAGCAGCTTAGAGCAGGAGGCCTACAATGAGCAGTTCTTC; cdr3_aa: CASSLEQEAYNEQFF
d_call: .; j_call: TRBJ2-1; clone_size: .; v_call: TRBV6-1; cdr3_nt: TGTGCCAGCATAGGGAACAGTGAGCAGTTCTTC; cdr3_aa: CASIGNSEQFF
d_call: TRBD2; j_call: TRBJ2-7; clone_size: .; v_call: TRBV7-9; cdr3_nt: TGTGCCAGCAGCTTAGCCCGCTGGACTAGCGGGAGAGACCACTACGAGCAGTACTTC; cdr3_aa: CASSLARWTSGRDHYEQYF
d_call: TRBD2; j_call: TRBJ2-7; clone_size: .; v_call: TRBV4-2; cdr3_nt: TGTGCCAGCAGCCAAGATTTCCCGGGACTAGCGGCGGGCTCCTACGAGCAGTACTTC; cdr3_aa: CASSQDFPGLAAGSYEQYF
d_call: .; j_call: TRBJ1-5; clone_size: .; v_call: TRBV19; cdr3_nt: TGTGCCAGTAAAACCCCGGGTCTCATAAATCAGCCCCAGCATTTT; cdr3_aa: CASKTPGLINQPQHF
d_call: .; j_call: TRBJ2-3; clone_size: .; v_call: TRBV19; cdr3_nt: TGTGCCAGTAGTATAGTTAGTGGGGGCACAGATACGCAGTATTTT; cdr3_aa: CASSIVSGGTDTQYF
d_call: TRBD1; j_call: TRBJ1-1; clone_size: .; v_call: TRBV28; cdr3_nt: TGTGCCAGCAGTTTATTATCCGGGACAGTCAACACTGAAGCTTTCTTT; cdr3_aa: CASSLLSGTVNTEAFF